This T cell receptor beta chain was retrieved from a study of blood T cell repertoires in COVID-19. Across the study: COVID-19 samples collected from the United States, Italy and Spain covered acute and convalescent phases. Nucleic acid was either cDNA or gDNA, and it came from T cells, B-cell-depleted T cells, or PBMCs.

The protocol was immunoSEQ multiplex PCR, while the TCRdb copy is restricted to in-frame clones and leaves out a portion. The table shows approximately 210,000 clones, with approximately 81% occurring only once. The TCR comes from a man aged 25 to 40 with active or convalescent COVID-19. The sample consisted of peripheral blood.

CDR3 protein: CASSSERLTEAFF. For the CDR3, the DNA is TGTGCCAGCAGCTCCGAGAGGCTCACTGAAGCTTTCTTT. The rearrangement joins TRBV7-2 to TRBJ1-1, with no clear D. CDR1 and CDR2 (germline): SGHTA, FQGNSA. Trimming removed 4 bases at V and 4 bases at J, with 10 bases between. This CDR3 contains 13 residues.